A selection of T cell receptor beta chains follows, all from one sample in a study of T cell responses to AZD1222 COVID-19 vaccine. The data were produced by immunoSEQ multiplex PCR, yet TCRdb's version contains in-frame clones alone and is incomplete. The table has around 99,000 clones, roughly 90% seen once. This specimen consisted of peripheral blood, obtained on day 0 of AZD1222 vaccination. The receptors originated from an adult in good health. Each CDR3 is given with its conserved first and last residue. The order of the fields is V gene, J gene, D gene, clone size, CDR3 protein, CDR3 DNA. The D gene is left open where the match is weak. A row's size may be missing; if present it is once, few, many or a size class.

>TRBV11-3|TRBJ1-6|TRBD1|NA
CASSLWKGAHNSPLHF
TGTGCCAGCAGCTTATGGAAGGGGGCGCATAATTCACCCCTCCACTTT
>TRBV6-2/TRBV6-3|TRBJ2-1|TRBD2|NA
CASSYSESGRFFNEQFF
TGTGCCAGCAGTTACTCGGAAAGCGGGAGGTTTTTTAATGAGCAGTTCTTC
>TRBV18|TRBJ1-5|TRBD1|NA
CASSPNRGHQPQHF
TGTGCCAGCTCACCTAACAGGGGGCATCAGCCCCAGCATTTT
>TRBV5-4|TRBJ1-1|TRBD1|NA
CASSNAPGQGNTEAFF
TGTGCCAGCAGTAATGCCCCGGGACAGGGCAACACTGAAGCTTTCTTT
>TRBV6-4|TRBJ2-3|NA|NA
CASSLASTDTQYF
TGTGCCAGCAGTTTGGCCTCCACAGATACGCAGTATTTT
>TRBV11-2|TRBJ2-1|TRBD2|NA
CASSLWTSYNEQFF
TGTGCCAGCAGCCTCTGGACTAGCTACAATGAGCAGTTCTTC
>TRBV7-6|TRBJ2-3|TRBD1|NA
CASSPGQGVVDTQYF
TGTGCCAGCAGCCCGGGACAGGGAGTAGTAGATACGCAGTATTTT
>TRBV14|TRBJ2-7|NA|NA
CASSINRGRGYEQYF
TGTGCCAGCAGCATCAACCGGGGACGGGGGTACGAGCAGTACTTC
>TRBV2|TRBJ2-7|NA|NA
CASSEAAAYEQYF
TGTGCCAGCAGTGAAGCGGCAGCCTACGAGCAGTACTTC
>TRBV9|TRBJ2-2|NA|NA
CASSVGGHSTGELFF
TGTGCCAGCAGCGTAGGAGGGCATAGCACCGGGGAGCTGTTTTTT
>TRBV6-5|TRBJ1-1|NA|NA
CASSYSHQNTEAFF
TGTGCCAGCAGTTACTCTCACCAGAACACTGAAGCTTTCTTT
>TRBV3-1/TRBV3-2|TRBJ2-1|NA|NA
CASSPGESSYNEQFF
TGTGCCAGCAGCCCGGGCGAGAGCTCCTACAATGAGCAGTTCTTC
>TRBV18|TRBJ2-4|NA|NA
CASSPERVAKNIQYF
TGTGCCAGCTCACCGGAGAGGGTAGCCAAAAACATTCAGTACTTC
>TRBV6-5|TRBJ2-7|NA|NA
CASSYSRWVPYEQYF
TGTGCCAGCAGTTATTCTCGGTGGGTACCCTACGAGCAGTACTTC
>TRBV19|TRBJ1-5|NA|NA
CASSIDRDQPQHF
TGTGCCAGTAGTATAGATAGGGATCAGCCCCAGCATTTT
>TRBV5-1|TRBJ2-3|NA|NA
CASSEPSETDTQYF
TGCGCCAGCAGTGAGCCAAGCGAAACAGATACGCAGTATTTT
>TRBV7-9|TRBJ2-5|TRBD1|NA
CASRWGTGQETQYF
TGTGCCAGCAGGTGGGGGACAGGCCAAGAGACCCAGTACTTC
>TRBV6-5|TRBJ1-5|TRBD1|NA
CASRKTGGGDQPQHF
TGTGCCAGCAGGAAGACAGGGGGCGGCGATCAGCCCCAGCATTTT
>TRBV5-5|TRBJ2-1|NA|NA
CASSFRLDEQFF
TGTGCCAGCAGCTTCCGTTTGGATGAGCAGTTCTTC
>TRBV18|TRBJ1-6|NA|NA
CASSLTGFRDSPLHF
TGTGCCAGCTCATTAACAGGGTTTCGGGATTCACCCCTCCACTTT
>TRBV7-8|TRBJ1-5|TRBD1|NA
CASSLGVGGRQPQHF
TGTGCCAGCAGCTTAGGGGTAGGGGGCCGTCAGCCCCAGCATTTT
>TRBV7-2|TRBJ1-1|NA|once
CASSPGRTTEAFF
TGTGCCAGCAGTCCTGGGAGGACCACTGAAGCTTTCTTT
>TRBV12-3/TRBV12-4|TRBJ1-1|NA|NA
CASRAGSNTEAFF
TGTGCCAGCAGGGCGGGGAGCAACACTGAAGCTTTCTTT
>TRBV5-8|TRBJ1-5|NA|NA
CASSFSNQPQHF
TGTGCCAGCAGCTTTAGCAATCAGCCCCAGCATTTT
>TRBV7-3|TRBJ2-2|NA|NA
CASSLDRTGELFF
TGTGCCAGCAGCTTAGACAGGACCGGGGAGCTGTTTTTT
>TRBV11-3|TRBJ1-1|TRBD1|NA
CASSLGQGNTEAFF
TGTGCCAGCAGCCTCGGACAGGGGAACACTGAAGCTTTCTTT
>TRBV27|TRBJ2-5|NA|NA
CASSRNQETQYF
TGTGCCAGCAGTAGAAACCAAGAGACCCAGTACTTC
>TRBV5-5|TRBJ2-1|NA|NA
CASTFWASSYNEQFF
TGTGCCAGCACCTTCTGGGCCTCTTCCTACAATGAGCAGTTCTTC
>TRBV29-1|TRBJ2-2|NA|NA
CSVEAGTHTGELFF
TGCAGCGTTGAGGCAGGGACTCACACCGGGGAGCTGTTTTTT
>TRBV27|TRBJ1-1|NA|NA
CASRLDRSFGTEAFF
TGTGCCAGCAGGTTAGACAGGAGTTTTGGCACTGAAGCTTTCTTT
>TRBV7-9|TRBJ1-3|NA|NA
CALREGSSGNTIYF
TGTGCCCTGCGAGAGGGGAGCTCTGGAAACACCATATATTTT
>TRBV3-1/TRBV3-2|TRBJ2-7|NA|NA
CASSQELLHYEQYF
TGTGCCAGCAGCCAAGAACTCTTACACTACGAGCAGTACTTC
>TRBV5-1|TRBJ2-7|NA|NA
CASSGPSGGEQYF
TGCGCCAGCAGCGGGCCTTCTGGGGGAGAGCAGTACTTC
>TRBV4-3|TRBJ2-7|NA|NA
CASSQEGGLSSYEQYF
TGCGCCAGCAGCCAAGAAGGAGGACTGAGCTCCTACGAGCAGTACTTC
>TRBV9|TRBJ1-2|TRBD1|NA
CARIDRVGRGDYGYTF
TGTGCCAGGATCGACCGGGTAGGCAGGGGGGACTATGGCTACACCTTC
>TRBV7-7|TRBJ2-7|NA|once
CASSLEAGTPYEQYF
TGTGCCAGCAGCTTAGAGGCCGGGACACCGTACGAGCAGTACTTC
>TRBV28|TRBJ2-7|NA|NA
CASSLRGAGRYEQYF
TGTGCCAGCAGCCTAAGGGGGGCGGGAAGGTACGAGCAGTACTTC
>TRBV28|TRBJ1-5|NA|NA
CASKEEYSNQPQHF
TGTGCCAGCAAGGAAGAATATAGCAATCAGCCCCAGCATTTT
>TRBV4-3|TRBJ2-7|TRBD1|NA
CASSQARGTGGYEQYF
TGCGCCAGCAGCCAAGCTCGGGGGACAGGGGGATACGAGCAGTACTTC
>TRBV30|TRBJ1-5|NA|NA
CAWRASPGAQPQHF
TGTGCCTGGAGGGCTTCGCCAGGGGCCCAGCCCCAGCATTTT
>TRBV9|TRBJ1-1|NA|NA
CASSPRTSDSQAFF
TGTGCCAGCAGCCCAAGAACATCAGACAGCCAAGCTTTCTTT
>TRBV15|TRBJ1-2|NA|NA
CATSLGTYGYTF
TGTGCCACCAGCCTTGGGACCTATGGCTACACCTTC
>TRBV7-2|TRBJ2-3|NA|NA
CASSFFADTQYF
TGTGCCAGCAGCTTTTTCGCAGATACGCAGTATTTT
>TRBV12-3/TRBV12-4|TRBJ1-1|NA|NA
CASSSDPNTEAFF
TGTGCCAGCAGTTCCGATCCTAACACTGAAGCTTTCTTT
>TRBV29-1|TRBJ1-1|NA|NA
CSVEDPGRYTEAFF
TGCAGCGTTGAAGACCCAGGGCGATACACTGAAGCTTTCTTT
>TRBV9|TRBJ1-1|NA|NA
CASSFEVNTEAFF
TGTGCCAGCAGCTTCGAGGTGAACACTGAAGCTTTCTTT
>TRBV7-9|TRBJ2-5|TRBD2|NA
CASSLFVAGGGETQYF
TGTGCCAGCAGCTTGTTTGTAGCGGGAGGCGGAGAGACCCAGTACTTC
>TRBV6-5|TRBJ2-1|NA|NA
CASRKEGGSNEQFF
TGTGCCAGCCGTAAGGAGGGGGGGTCCAATGAGCAGTTCTTC
>TRBV18|TRBJ2-7|NA|NA
CASSAGRQGYEQYF
TGTGCCAGCTCGGCCGGGAGACAGGGCTACGAGCAGTACTTC
>TRBV5-1|TRBJ1-1|TRBD1|NA
CASSWGQGKAEAFF
TGCGCCAGCAGCTGGGGACAGGGCAAGGCTGAAGCTTTCTTT
>TRBV6-5|TRBJ1-6|TRBD1|NA
CASSYGDRDNSPLHF
TGTGCCAGCAGTTACGGAGACAGGGATAATTCACCCCTCCACTTT
>TRBV11-3|TRBJ1-5|NA|NA
CASGPDTRQPQHF
TGTGCCAGCGGACCCGACACCCGACAGCCCCAGCATTTT
>TRBV28|TRBJ1-5|NA|NA
CASSSVTQRQPQHF
TGTGCCAGCAGTTCGGTTACGCAGAGACAGCCCCAGCATTTT
>TRBV19|TRBJ1-5|NA|NA
CASTDPRAVYSNQPQHF
TGTGCCAGTACCGACCCACGGGCAGTCTATAGCAATCAGCCCCAGCATTTT